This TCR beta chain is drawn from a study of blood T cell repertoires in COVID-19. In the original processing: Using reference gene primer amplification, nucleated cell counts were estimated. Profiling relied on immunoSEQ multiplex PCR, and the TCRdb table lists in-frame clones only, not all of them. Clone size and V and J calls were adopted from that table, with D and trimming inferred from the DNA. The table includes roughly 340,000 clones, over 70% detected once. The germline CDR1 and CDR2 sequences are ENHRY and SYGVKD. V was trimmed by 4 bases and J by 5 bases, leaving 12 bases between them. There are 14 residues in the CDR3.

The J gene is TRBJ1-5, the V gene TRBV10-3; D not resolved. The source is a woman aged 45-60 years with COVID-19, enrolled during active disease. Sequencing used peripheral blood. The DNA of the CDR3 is TGTGCCATCAGTGCCGGCCCCGGGGATCAGCCCCAGCATTTT. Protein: CAISAGPGDQPQHF.